This T cell receptor (beta chain) derives from a study of human T cells and chemical hapten exposure. The sample's time point: pre-sensitization, week 0. As for treatment: therapeutic diphenylcyclopropenone sensitization with weekly scalp DPC. During construction of the library, unique molecular identifiers were attached to individual cDNA molecules for quantitative, reproducible TCR counting. Using its own MiXCR run on the RACE reads, TCRdb lists one record per CDR3 protein. The table lists more than 250,000 distinct CDR3 sequences, around 7% of them singletons. This clonotype originated in a man in his late teens or twenties with alopecia areata. Some clones in this sample may be carry-over from other donors' samples. This sample comprised whole blood, obtained in connection with sensitization to the hapten diphenylcyclopropenone (DPC).

CDR3 in DNA: TGTGCCAGCAGCTTAGCGGACAGGGGTGAAAAACTGTTTTTT. Its translation: CASSLADRGEKLFF. The gene calls are TRBV7-9 and TRBJ1-4, with 9 bases matching TRBD1. The junction had 0 bases not matched to a gene; V was cut back by 0 bases and J by 7 bases. The CDR3 has 14 residues. Germline V gene data show CDR1 as SEHNR and CDR2 as FQNEAQ (reference sequence).